The 27 T cell receptor beta chains given below trace back to one sample, sequenced in a study of shared clonotypes between healthy human individuals. Sequencing used immunoSEQ multiplex PCR; TCRdb keeps in-frame clones, though not all of them. Found here are millions of clones, roughly 94% of them singletons; the top ten hold 0.13%. Sequencing used naive CD4+ T cells sorted from blood. Sample subset: CD45RA+ positively selected. These receptors were taken from a man younger than 35 in good health.

V is TRBV6-5 and J is TRBJ1-3, with D possibly matching TRBD1 (6 bases). The V end lost 9 bases, the J end lost 4 bases, and 10 bases lay between the germline ends. The CDR3 has 12 residues. Germline values: CDR1 MNHEY, CDR2 SVGAGI. This CDR3 reads CASTGFGNTIYF. The CDR3 DNA reads TGTGCCAGTACAGGGTTCGGAAACACCATATATTTT.

The gene calls are TRBV29-1 and TRBJ2-3; maybe TRBD1 (5 bases). This CDR3 region has 14 residues. Per the germline V gene, CDR1 is SQVTM and CDR2 is ANQGSEA. V was shortened by 3 bases and J by 2 bases, with 12 bases between the two germline ends. The CDR3 nucleotides read TGCAGCGTTGAGGGCAGGGTCGACACAGATACGCAGTATTTT. Translated, it gives CSVEGRVDTDTQYF.

V and J are TRBV6-1 and TRBJ2-3; TRBD2 aligns across 8 bases. Losses at the gene ends were 2 bases for V and 0 bases for J; bases not matched to a gene: 1. The germline gives CDR1 MNHNS, CDR2 SASEGT. The CDR3 sequence is 15 residues long. Here the CDR3 reads CASSEPGGSTDTQYF. As DNA, the CDR3 is TGTGCCAGCAGTGAACCGGGGGGGAGCACAGATACGCAGTATTTT.

This clone has just one count. The chain couples TRBV15 to TRBJ1-4; unclear D gene. This CDR3 has 14 residues. The germline V gene encodes CDR1 LNHNV and CDR2 YYDKDF (reference sequence). The V and J ends lost 5 bases and 6 bases respectively, with 13 bases between them. CDR3 protein: CATSGLVSYEKLFF. The CDR3 bases are TGTGCCACCAGCGGCTTAGTGTCATATGAAAAACTGTTTTTT.

The rearrangement uses TRBV7-2 and TRBJ2-1; 7 nucleotides match TRBD1. Germline V gene lookup returns CDR1 SGHTA and CDR2 FQGNSA. This CDR3 comprises 16 residues. With V trimmed by 5 bases and J by 10 bases, 17 bases remained unmatched. CDR3 amino acids: CASSPQNRGPGYEQFF. The CDR3 nucleotides read TGTGCCAGCAGCCCCCAGAACAGGGGACCTGGGTACGAGCAGTTCTTC.

The chain carries TRBV7-9 and TRBJ2-5; weak D call: TRBD1 (7 bases). Germline V gives CDR1 SEHNR, CDR2 FQNEAQ (reference sequence). The CDR3 runs to 14 residues. Trimming stripped 1 base from V and 4 bases from J, with 10 bases between. The CDR3 loop is CASSLGRGRETQYF. The DNA of the CDR3 is TGTGCCAGCAGCTTAGGGAGGGGGCGAGAGACCCAGTACTTC.

The rearrangement uses TRBV29-1 and TRBJ1-1; 7 bases match TRBD1. CDR1 and CDR2 from the germline V gene are SQVTM and ANQGSEA. CDR3 size: 13 residues. The junction had 7 bases not matched to a gene; V was cut back by 7 bases and J by 2 bases. In DNA form, the CDR3 reads TGCAGCGCCCCAGGGGGAGTAAACACTGAAGCTTTCTTT. Protein: CSAPGGVNTEAFF.

The chain employs TRBV5-1 and TRBJ1-6; 7 positions match TRBD1. Germline CDR1 reads SGHRS; CDR2 reads YFSETQ. This CDR3 comprises 14 residues. Unmatched junction bases numbered 8, after V lost 6 bases and J lost 8 bases. The CDR3 reads CASTPGTVDSPLHF. DNA for the CDR3: TGCGCCAGCACCCCCGGGACAGTCGATTCACCCCTCCACTTT.

The chain uses TRBV5-8 and TRBJ2-7, with D possibly being TRBD1 (6 bases). The length of the CDR3 is 15 residues. Trimming cost V 3 bases and J 2 bases, with 15 bases left between them. CDR1 and CDR2 from the germline V gene are SGHTS and YDEGEE. The CDR3 spells CASSSTGSYPYEQYF. The CDR3 DNA reads TGTGCCAGCAGCTCCACAGGGTCTTACCCCTACGAGCAGTACTTC.

The chain has TRBV5-4 and TRBJ2-1; 8 bases fit TRBD2. This CDR3 comprises 16 residues. Germline loops: CDR1 SGHNT, CDR2 YYREEE (reference sequence). The ends lost 3 bases at V and 3 bases at J; junction bases unmatched: 8. This CDR3 reads CASSYEVAGFYNEQFF. CDR3 DNA sequence: TGTGCCAGCAGCTATGAGGTAGCGGGGTTCTACAATGAGCAGTTCTTC.

For this clone: Other DNA sequences in the sample encode the same CDR3. The rearrangement uses TRBV7-3 and TRBJ2-1; D possibly uses TRBD1 or TRBD2 (5 bases each). Per germline, CDR1 SGHTA and CDR2 FQGTGA. The V end was cut by 5 bases, the J end by 2 bases, with 13 bases between. The CDR3 spans 15 residues. The DNA for the CDR3 is TGTGCCAGCAGCCTTACCGGGACGGCCTACAATGAGCAGTTCTTC. This sequence encodes CASSLTGTAYNEQFF.

This chain joins TRBV11-2 and TRBJ2-7; possibly TRBD2 for D (5 bases). Trimming shortened V by 5 bases and J by 3 bases, and 20 bases separated the two germline ends. The V gene's germline CDR1 is SGHAT and CDR2 FQNNGV. The CDR3 covers 16 residues. Written as DNA, the CDR3 is TGTGCCAGCAGCCCGCGAGTCGGGGAAGATCTCTACGAGCAGTACTTC. It codes for CASSPRVGEDLYEQYF.

This clone was counted many times. The chain recombines TRBV28 with TRBJ1-2; D is possibly TRBD1 (5 bases). Trimming took 3 bases from V and 4 from J, leaving 12 bases between them. Germline CDR1 and CDR2: MDHEN and SYDVKM. The CDR3 loop spans 14 amino acids. This CDR3 is CASSFDTGSYGYTF. DNA for the CDR3: TGTGCCAGCAGTTTCGACACAGGTTCCTATGGCTACACCTTC.

Note on this clone: Other DNA sequences in this sample translate to the same CDR3. The rearrangement joins TRBV5-1 to TRBJ1-1, with D maybe TRBD1 (5 bases). Between the trimmed V and J ends, which lost 2 bases and 2 bases, there was a span of 10 bases. CDR3 length: 14 amino acids. CDR1 is SGHRS and CDR2 is YFSETQ in the germline V gene. The CDR3 loop reads CASSLDGANTEAFF. The CDR3, as DNA: TGCGCCAGCAGCTTAGACGGGGCAAACACTGAAGCTTTCTTT. Complete variable domain (other parts from reference TRBV5-1 and TRBJ1-1): KAGVTQTPRYLIKTRGQQVTLSCSPISGHRSVSWYQQTPGQGLQFLFEYFSETQRNKGNFPGRFSGRQFSNSRSEMNVSTLELGDSALYLCASSLDGANTEAFFGQGTRLTVV.

Regarding this clone: The sample has other DNA sequences that encode this CDR3 too. The chain recombines TRBV11-3 with TRBJ2-1, with TRBD2 matching 8 bases. The germline V gene has CDR1 SGHNT and CDR2 YENEEA. V trimming: 3 bases; J trimming: 0 bases; junction bases outside the gene matches: 4. The CDR3 has 16 residues. CDR3 amino acids: CASSLGGGSSYNEQFF. The CDR3, as DNA: TGTGCCAGCAGCTTGGGCGGGGGGAGCTCCTACAATGAGCAGTTCTTC.

This clone was counted once. V usage is TRBV7-8 and J usage is TRBJ2-1; D might be TRBD2 (5 bases). Germline CDR1 SGHVS, CDR2 FQNEAQ. Trimming stripped 5 bases from V and 4 bases from J, with 15 bases between. This CDR3 is 15 amino acids long. The CDR3 sequence: CASSPRGSGYNEQFF. The CDR3 DNA follows: TGTGCCAGCAGCCCAAGAGGGAGTGGATACAATGAGCAGTTCTTC. The full variable domain, with the rest looked up from reference TRBV7-8 and TRBJ2-1, is GAGVSQSPRYKVAKRGQDVALRCDPISGHVSLFWYQQALGQGPEFLTYFQNEAQLDKSGLPSDRFFAERPEGSVSTLKIQRTQQEDSAVYLCASSPRGSGYNEQFFGPGTRLTVL.

CDR3 residues: CASSLNSLAKNIQYF. The CDR3 DNA follows: TGTGCCAGCAGCTTGAACTCCCTAGCCAAAAACATTCAGTACTTC. The chain has TRBV13 and TRBJ2-4; D not certain. The CDR3 sequence is 15 residues long. CDR1 and CDR2 from the germline V gene are PRHDT and FYEKMQ (reference sequence). V was trimmed by 3 bases and J by 0 bases, leaving 9 bases between them.

This rearrangement joins TRBV30 to TRBJ2-7, with 13 positions matching TRBD2. V trimming: 5 bases; J trimming: 4 bases; junction bases outside the gene matches: 2. This CDR3 spans 13 amino acids. Germline loops: CDR1 GTSNPN, CDR2 SVGIG (reference sequence). The CDR3 spells CAWGLAGAYEQYF. In DNA, the CDR3 is TGTGCCTGGGGACTAGCGGGAGCATACGAGCAGTACTTC.

The V and J genes are TRBV6-5 and TRBJ1-2, with a possible D match to TRBD1 (5 bases). In germline, CDR1 is MNHEY, CDR2 SVGAGI. Trimming took off 2 bases at V and 0 bases at J, with 10 bases between the two ends. The CDR3 spans 15 residues. The DNA for the CDR3 is TGTGCCAGCAGTTACCAAGGCAGGGCTAACTATGGCTACACCTTC. It translates to CASSYQGRANYGYTF.

The CDR3 is CASSPGGERETQYF. CDR3 coding DNA: TGTGCCAGCTCACCAGGCGGGGAAAGGGAGACCCAGTACTTC. The V and J genes are TRBV18 and TRBJ2-5, with D possibly TRBD2 on 6 matching bases. The V gene lost 2 bases and the J gene lost 5 bases, with 12 bases spanning the gap. Germline CDR1 KGHSH, CDR2 LQKENI. This CDR3 has 14 amino acids.

This chain connects TRBV28 to TRBJ2-2; perhaps TRBD1 as D (5 bases). Germline-derived CDR1 and CDR2 are MDHEN and SYDVKM. With 7 bases removed from V and 1 base from J, the gap between germline ends came to 19 bases. The CDR3 loop spans 17 amino acids. CDR3 DNA: TGTGCCAGCATGGTCCCCGACGGTCAGGGGAACACCGGGGAGCTGTTTTTT. Protein product: CASMVPDGQGNTGELFF.

The J gene is TRBJ2-5, the V gene TRBV11-3; D call uncertain. The CDR3 is 12 residues long. V was clipped by 5 bases and J by 7 bases, with 11 bases between them. Germline V gives CDR1 SGHNT, CDR2 YENEEA. CDR3: CASSTDLGTQYF. CDR3 coding DNA: TGTGCCAGCAGCACTGACTTGGGGACCCAGTACTTC.

As concerns this clone: Other nucleotide sequences in the sample specify the same CDR3. The chain couples TRBV28 to TRBJ1-5; D unresolved. Trimming removed 1 base at V and 4 bases at J, with 8 bases between. Germline CDR1 is MDHEN and CDR2 is SYDVKM. The length of the CDR3 is 14 residues. This CDR3 reads CASSLLLGNQPQHF. The CDR3 DNA is TGTGCCAGCAGTTTATTATTGGGGAATCAGCCCCAGCATTTT.

This clone was found once. J is TRBJ2-3 and V is TRBV10-3, with 7 bases matching TRBD1. Looked up from germline, CDR1 is ENHRY and CDR2 is SYGVKD. J lost 0 bases, V lost 10 bases, and 10 bases had no gene match. The CDR3 loop spans 15 amino acids. In DNA form, the CDR3 reads TGTGCCAGCTGGACAGGAACCTCTAGCACAGATACGCAGTATTTT. It specifies CASWTGTSSTDTQYF.

V gene TRBV5-1 combines with J gene TRBJ2-7, with D possibly TRBD1 on 5 matching bases. The CDR3 covers 13 residues. In germline, CDR1 is SGHRS, CDR2 YFSETQ. Trimming shortened V by 1 base and J by 5 bases, and 10 bases separated the two germline ends. This CDR3 reads CASSLQVQDEQYF. In DNA, the CDR3 is TGCGCCAGCAGCTTGCAGGTACAGGACGAGCAGTACTTC.

This chain connects TRBV10-1 to TRBJ2-3; D possibly uses TRBD1 or TRBD2 (5 bases each). Deletions cut 3 bases from V and 4 bases from J, with 14 bases between. The CDR3 extends over 15 amino acids. In germline, CDR1 is WNHNN, CDR2 SYGVQD (reference sequence). CDR3 protein: CASSDEGLGADTQYF. DNA of the CDR3: TGCGCCAGCAGTGATGAGGGGCTCGGGGCAGATACGCAGTATTTT.

V is TRBV4-3 and J is TRBJ2-5; 8 bases fit TRBD1. V lost 4 bases and J lost 5; bases outside the gene matches: 12. The germline V gene has CDR1 LGHNA and CDR2 YSLEER. The CDR3 extends over 16 amino acids. The CDR3: CASSPGQGSGGETQYF. CDR3 DNA sequence: TGCGCCAGCAGCCCCGGACAGGGATCCGGAGGGGAGACCCAGTACTTC.